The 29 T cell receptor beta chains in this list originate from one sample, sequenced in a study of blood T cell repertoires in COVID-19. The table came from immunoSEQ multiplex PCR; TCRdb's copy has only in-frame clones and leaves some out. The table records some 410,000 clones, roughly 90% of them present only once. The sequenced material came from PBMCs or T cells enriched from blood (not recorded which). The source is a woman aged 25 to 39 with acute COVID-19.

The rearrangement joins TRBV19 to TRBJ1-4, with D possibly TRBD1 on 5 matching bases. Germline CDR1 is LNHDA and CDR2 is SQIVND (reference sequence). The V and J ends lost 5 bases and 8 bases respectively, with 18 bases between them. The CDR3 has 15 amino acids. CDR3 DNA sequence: TGTGCCAGTAGTCCCGGACAAGTATCACACGAAAAACTGTTTTTT. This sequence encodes CASSPGQVSHEKLFF.

The CDR3 sequence: CAWSPFGGGSTEAFF. The CDR3 coding sequence is TGTGCCTGGAGTCCATTTGGGGGCGGGAGCACTGAAGCTTTCTTT. The rearrangement uses TRBV30 and TRBJ1-1, with D perhaps matching TRBD1 (6 bases). V lost 2 bases and J lost 4, with 17 bases in between. The CDR3 has 15 residues. CDR1 and CDR2 from the germline V gene are GTSNPN and SVGIG (reference sequence).

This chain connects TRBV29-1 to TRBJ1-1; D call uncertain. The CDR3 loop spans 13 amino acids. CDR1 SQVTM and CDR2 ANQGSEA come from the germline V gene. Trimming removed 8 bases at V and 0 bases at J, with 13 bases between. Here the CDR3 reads CSLSGRLNTEAFF. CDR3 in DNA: TGCAGCCTCTCTGGGCGATTGAACACTGAAGCTTTCTTT.

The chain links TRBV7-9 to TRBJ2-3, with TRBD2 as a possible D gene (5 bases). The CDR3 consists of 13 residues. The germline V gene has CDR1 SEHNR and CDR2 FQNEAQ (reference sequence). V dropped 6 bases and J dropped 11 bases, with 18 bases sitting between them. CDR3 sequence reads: CASSTDSGWGQYF. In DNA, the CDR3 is TGTGCCAGCAGTACCGACTCGGGATGGGGGCAGTATTTT.

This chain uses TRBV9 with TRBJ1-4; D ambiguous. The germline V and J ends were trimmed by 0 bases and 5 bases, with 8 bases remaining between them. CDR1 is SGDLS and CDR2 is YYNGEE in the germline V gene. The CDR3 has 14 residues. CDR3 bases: TGTGCCAGCAGCGTAGGTGGGCAGAATGAAAAACTGTTTTTT. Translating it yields CASSVGGQNEKLFF.

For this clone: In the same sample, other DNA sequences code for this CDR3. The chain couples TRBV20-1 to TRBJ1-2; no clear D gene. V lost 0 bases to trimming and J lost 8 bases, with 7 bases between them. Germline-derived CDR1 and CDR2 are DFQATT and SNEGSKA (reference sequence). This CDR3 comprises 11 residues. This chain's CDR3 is CSARDRGGYTF. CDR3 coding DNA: TGCAGTGCTAGAGATCGAGGAGGCTACACCTTC.

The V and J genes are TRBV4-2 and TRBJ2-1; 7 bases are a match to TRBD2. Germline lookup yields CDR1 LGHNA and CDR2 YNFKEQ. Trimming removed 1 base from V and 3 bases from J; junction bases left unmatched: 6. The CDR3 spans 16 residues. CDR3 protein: CASSQVVGGNYNEQFF. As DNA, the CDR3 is TGTGCCAGCAGCCAAGTGGTCGGGGGGAACTACAATGAGCAGTTCTTC.

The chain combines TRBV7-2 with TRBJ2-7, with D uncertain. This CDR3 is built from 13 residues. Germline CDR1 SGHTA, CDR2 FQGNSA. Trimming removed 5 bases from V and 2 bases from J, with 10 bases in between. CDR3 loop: CASSPGPTYEQYF. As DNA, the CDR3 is TGTGCCAGCAGCCCTGGGCCAACCTACGAGCAGTACTTC.

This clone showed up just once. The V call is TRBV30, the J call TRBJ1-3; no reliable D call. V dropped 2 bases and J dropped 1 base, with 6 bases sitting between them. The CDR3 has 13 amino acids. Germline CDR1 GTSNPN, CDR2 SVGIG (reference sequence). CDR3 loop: CAWSLVSGNTIYF. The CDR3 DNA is TGTGCCTGGAGTCTAGTTTCTGGAAACACCATATATTTT.

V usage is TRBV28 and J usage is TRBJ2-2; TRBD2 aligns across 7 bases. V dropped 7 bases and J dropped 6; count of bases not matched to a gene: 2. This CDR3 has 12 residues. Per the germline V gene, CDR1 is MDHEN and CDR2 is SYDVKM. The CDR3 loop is CASNGGSGELFF. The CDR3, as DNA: TGTGCCAGCAACGGGGGGTCCGGGGAGCTGTTTTTT.

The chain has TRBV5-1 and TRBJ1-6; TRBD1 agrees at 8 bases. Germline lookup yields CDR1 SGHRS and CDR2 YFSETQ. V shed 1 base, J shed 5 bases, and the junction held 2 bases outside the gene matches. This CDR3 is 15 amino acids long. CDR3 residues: CASSLLQGDNSPLHF. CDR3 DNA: TGCGCCAGCAGCTTGCTACAGGGGGATAATTCACCCCTCCACTTT.

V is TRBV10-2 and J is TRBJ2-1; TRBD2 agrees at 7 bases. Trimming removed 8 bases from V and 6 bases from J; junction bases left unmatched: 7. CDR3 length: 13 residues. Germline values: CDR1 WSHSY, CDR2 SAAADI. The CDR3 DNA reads TGCGCCAGCGGCATGGGGGGGGGCAATGAGCAGTTCTTC. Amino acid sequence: CASGMGGGNEQFF.

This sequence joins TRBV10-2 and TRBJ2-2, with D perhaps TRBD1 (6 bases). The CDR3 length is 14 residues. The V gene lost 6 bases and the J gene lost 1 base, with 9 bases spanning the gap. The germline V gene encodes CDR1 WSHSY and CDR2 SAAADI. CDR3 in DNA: TGCGCCAGCAGACCGGGACAGAACACCGGGGAGCTGTTTTTT. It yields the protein CASRPGQNTGELFF.

CDR3 coding DNA: TGTGCCAGCAGCTTAGTGGGGGGAGGCACTTCACCCCTCCACTTT. Amino acids: CASSLVGGGTSPLHF. This chain links TRBV7-9 with TRBJ1-6, with D perhaps TRBD1 (5 bases). The V gene lost 1 base and the J gene lost 9 bases, with 13 bases spanning the gap. The CDR3 covers 15 residues. Per the germline V gene, CDR1 is SEHNR and CDR2 is FQNEAQ (reference sequence).

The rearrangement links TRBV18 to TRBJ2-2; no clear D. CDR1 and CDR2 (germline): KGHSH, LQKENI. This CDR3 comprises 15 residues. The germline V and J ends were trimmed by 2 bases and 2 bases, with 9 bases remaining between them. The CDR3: CASSPIITNTGELFF. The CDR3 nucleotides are TGTGCCAGCTCACCAATAATTACAAACACCGGGGAGCTGTTTTTT.

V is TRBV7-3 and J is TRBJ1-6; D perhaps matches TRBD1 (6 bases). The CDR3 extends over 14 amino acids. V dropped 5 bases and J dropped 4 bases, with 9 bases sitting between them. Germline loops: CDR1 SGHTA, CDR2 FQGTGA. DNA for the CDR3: TGTGCCAGCAGCCGGACAGTTTATAATTCACCCCTCCACTTT. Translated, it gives CASSRTVYNSPLHF.

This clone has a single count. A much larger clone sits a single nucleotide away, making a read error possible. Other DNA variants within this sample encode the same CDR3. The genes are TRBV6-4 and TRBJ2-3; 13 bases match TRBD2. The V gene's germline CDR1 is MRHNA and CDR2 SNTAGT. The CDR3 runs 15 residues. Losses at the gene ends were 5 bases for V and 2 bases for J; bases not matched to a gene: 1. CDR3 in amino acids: CASSTSGGATDTQYF. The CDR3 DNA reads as TGTGCCAGCAGTACTAGCGGGGGGGCCACAGATACGCAGTATTTT.

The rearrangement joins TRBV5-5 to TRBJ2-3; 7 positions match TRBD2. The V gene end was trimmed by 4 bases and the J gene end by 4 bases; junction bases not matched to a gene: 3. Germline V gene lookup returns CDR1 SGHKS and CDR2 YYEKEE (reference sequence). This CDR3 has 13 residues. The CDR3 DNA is TGTGCCAGCAGCAGGGAGGGGCCAGATACGCAGTATTTT. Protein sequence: CASSREGPDTQYF.

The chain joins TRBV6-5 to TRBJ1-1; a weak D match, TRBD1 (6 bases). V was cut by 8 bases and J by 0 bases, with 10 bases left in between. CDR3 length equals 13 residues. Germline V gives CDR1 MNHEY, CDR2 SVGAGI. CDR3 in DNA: TGTGCCAGCCTTGGGACAATGAACACTGAAGCTTTCTTT. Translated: CASLGTMNTEAFF.

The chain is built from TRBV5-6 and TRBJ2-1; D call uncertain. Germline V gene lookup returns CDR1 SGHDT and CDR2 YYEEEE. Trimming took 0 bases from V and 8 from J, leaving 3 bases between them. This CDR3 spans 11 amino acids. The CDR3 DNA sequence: TGTGCCAGCAGCTTGGTAGATGAGCAGTTCTTC. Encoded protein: CASSLVDEQFF.

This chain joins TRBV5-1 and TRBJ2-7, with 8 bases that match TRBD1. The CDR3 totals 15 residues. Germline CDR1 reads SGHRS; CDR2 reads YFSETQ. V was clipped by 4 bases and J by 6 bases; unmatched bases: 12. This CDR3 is CASSPRTGLTGEQYF. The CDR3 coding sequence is TGCGCCAGCAGCCCCCGGACAGGGCTAACTGGCGAGCAGTACTTC.

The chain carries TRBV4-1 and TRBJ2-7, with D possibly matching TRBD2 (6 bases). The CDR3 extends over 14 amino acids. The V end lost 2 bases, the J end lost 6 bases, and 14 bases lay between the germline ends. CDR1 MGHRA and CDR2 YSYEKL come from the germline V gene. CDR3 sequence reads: CASSQRDAGPEQYF. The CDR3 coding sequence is TGCGCCAGCAGCCAAAGGGACGCGGGGCCCGAGCAGTACTTC.

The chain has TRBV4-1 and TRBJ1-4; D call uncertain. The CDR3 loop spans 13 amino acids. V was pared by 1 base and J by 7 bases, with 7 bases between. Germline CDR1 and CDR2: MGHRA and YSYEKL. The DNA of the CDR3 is TGCGCCAGCAGCCAAGTTCTGAGTGAAAAACTGTTTTTT. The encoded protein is CASSQVLSEKLFF.

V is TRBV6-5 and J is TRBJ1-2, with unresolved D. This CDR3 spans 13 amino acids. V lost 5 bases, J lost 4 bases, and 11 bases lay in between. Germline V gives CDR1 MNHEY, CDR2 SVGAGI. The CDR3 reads CASSPRGLYGYTF. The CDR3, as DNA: TGTGCCAGCAGTCCTCGCGGGCTCTATGGCTACACCTTC.

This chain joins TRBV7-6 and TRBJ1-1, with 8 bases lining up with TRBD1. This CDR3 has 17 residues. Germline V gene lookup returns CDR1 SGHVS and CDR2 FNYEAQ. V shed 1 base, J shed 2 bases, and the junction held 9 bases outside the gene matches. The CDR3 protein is CASSLVGGGQANTEAFF. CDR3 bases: TGTGCCAGCAGCTTAGTTGGGGGGGGACAGGCTAACACTGAAGCTTTCTTT.

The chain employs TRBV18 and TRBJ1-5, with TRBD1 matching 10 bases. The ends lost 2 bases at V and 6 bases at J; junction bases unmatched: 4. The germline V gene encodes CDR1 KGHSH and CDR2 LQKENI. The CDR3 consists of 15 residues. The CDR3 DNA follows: TGTGCCAGCTCACCAGGGACAGGGGTAGGTCAGCCCCAGCATTTT. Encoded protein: CASSPGTGVGQPQHF.

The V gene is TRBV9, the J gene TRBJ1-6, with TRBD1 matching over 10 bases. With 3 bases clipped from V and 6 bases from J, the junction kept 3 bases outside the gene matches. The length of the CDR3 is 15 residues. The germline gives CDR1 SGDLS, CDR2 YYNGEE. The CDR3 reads CASSGRDRGNSPLHF. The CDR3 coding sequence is TGTGCCAGCAGCGGGCGGGACAGGGGTAATTCACCCCTCCACTTT.

CDR3 bases: TGTGCCAGCAGTCCCCCGGGACAGGGTCTTGCATCCACCTTC. Translation: CASSPPGQGLASTF. This sequence joins TRBV2 and TRBJ1-2; TRBD1 aligns across 9 bases. Per the germline V gene, CDR1 is SNHLY and CDR2 is FYNNEI. The CDR3 loop spans 14 amino acids. J lost 13 bases, V lost 5 bases, and 14 bases had no gene match. Variable domain in full (rest from reference TRBV2 and TRBJ1-2): EPEVTQTPSHQVTQMGQEVILRCVPISNHLYFYWYRQILGQKVEFLVSFYNNEISEKSEIFDDQFSVERPDGSNFTLKIRSTKLEDSAMYFCASSPPGQGLASTFGSGTRLTVV.

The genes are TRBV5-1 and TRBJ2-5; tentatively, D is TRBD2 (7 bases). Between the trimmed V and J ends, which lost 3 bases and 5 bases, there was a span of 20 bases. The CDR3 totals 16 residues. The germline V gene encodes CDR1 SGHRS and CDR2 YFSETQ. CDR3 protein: CASSSHEGGFSETQYF. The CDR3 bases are TGCGCCAGCAGCTCCCACGAGGGGGGGTTTTCCGAGACCCAGTACTTC.